Detailed here is one T cell receptor beta chain. The germline gives CDR1 MNHEY, CDR2 SMNVEV (reference sequence). Trimming took 8 bases from V and 0 from J, leaving 19 bases between them. This CDR3 is built from 16 residues. The data were taken from a study of blood T cell repertoires in COVID-19. Per the authors' pipeline: Amplification with reference gene primers provided the estimates of nucleated cell counts. Some clones are missing from TCRdb's copy, which holds only in-frame ones; the method was immunoSEQ multiplex PCR. V and J calls and clone size are those listed in that table; D and trimming were worked out from the DNA. This sample carries approximately 66,000 clones, around 87% of them seen once, and the ten largest clones take around 6.1%.

The clonotype comes from a man in his fifties or sixties with acute or convalescent COVID-19. The specimen sequenced was peripheral blood. This chain links TRBV27 with TRBJ1-1; tentatively, D is TRBD1 (6 bases). The DNA for the CDR3 is TGTGCCAGCCACGGACAGCGACTAACCTTGAACACTGAAGCTTTCTTT. Protein product: CASHGQRLTLNTEAFF.